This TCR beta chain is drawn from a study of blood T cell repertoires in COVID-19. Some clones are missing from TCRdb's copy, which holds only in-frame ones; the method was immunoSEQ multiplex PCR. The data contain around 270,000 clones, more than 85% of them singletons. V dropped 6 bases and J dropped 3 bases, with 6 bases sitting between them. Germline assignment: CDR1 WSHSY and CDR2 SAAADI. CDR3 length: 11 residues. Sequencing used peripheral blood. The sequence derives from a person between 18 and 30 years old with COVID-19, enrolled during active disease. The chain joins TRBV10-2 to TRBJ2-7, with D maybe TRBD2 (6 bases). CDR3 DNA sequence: TGCGCCAGCAGCGGGAGCTACGAGCAGTACTTC. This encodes CASSGSYEQYF.